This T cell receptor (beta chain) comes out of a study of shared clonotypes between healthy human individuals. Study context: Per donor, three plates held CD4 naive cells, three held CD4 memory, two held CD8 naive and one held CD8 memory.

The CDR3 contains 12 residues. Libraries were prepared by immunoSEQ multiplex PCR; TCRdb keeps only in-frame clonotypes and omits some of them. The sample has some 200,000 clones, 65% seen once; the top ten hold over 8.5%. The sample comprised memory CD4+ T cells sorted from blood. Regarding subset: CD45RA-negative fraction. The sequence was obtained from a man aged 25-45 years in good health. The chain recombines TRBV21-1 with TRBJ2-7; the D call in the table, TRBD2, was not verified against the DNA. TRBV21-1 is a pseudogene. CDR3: CARLAKKYEQYF. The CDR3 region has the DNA TGTGCCAGGTTAGCGAAAAAATACGAGCAGTACTTC.